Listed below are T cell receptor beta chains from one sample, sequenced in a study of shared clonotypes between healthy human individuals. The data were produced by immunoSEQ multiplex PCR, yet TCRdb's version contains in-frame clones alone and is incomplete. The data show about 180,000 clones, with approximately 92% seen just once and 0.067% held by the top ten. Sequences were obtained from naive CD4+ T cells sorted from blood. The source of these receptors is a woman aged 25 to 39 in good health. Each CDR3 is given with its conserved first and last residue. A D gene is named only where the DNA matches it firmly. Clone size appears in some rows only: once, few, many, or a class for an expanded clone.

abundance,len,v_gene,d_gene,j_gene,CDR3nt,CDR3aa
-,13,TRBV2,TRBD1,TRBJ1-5,TGTGCCAGCAGTCCCGACAGGGAGCAGCCCCAGCATTTT,CASSPDREQPQHF
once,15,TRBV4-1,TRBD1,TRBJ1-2,TGCGCCAGCAGCCAACCAACAGGGGCCGACAATGGCTACACCTTC,CASSQPTGADNGYTF
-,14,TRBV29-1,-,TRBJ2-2,TGCAGCGCCCTTGAGTTGCGCAACACCGGGGAGCTGTTTTTT,CSALELRNTGELFF
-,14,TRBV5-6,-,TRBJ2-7,TGTGCCAGCAGTATCTGGACAGTCTCCTACGAGCAGTACTTC,CASSIWTVSYEQYF
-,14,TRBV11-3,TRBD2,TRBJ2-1,TGTGCCAGCAGCGCAGGGACTAGTGCGTCTGAGCAGTTCTTC,CASSAGTSASEQFF
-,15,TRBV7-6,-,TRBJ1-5,TGTGCCAGCAGCCTCGGTCCCGCGGGCAATCAGCCCCAGCATTTT,CASSLGPAGNQPQHF
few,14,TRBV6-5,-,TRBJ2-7,TGTGCCAGCCGGACGGGAGCCTGGGGAGCAAAACAGTACTTC,CASRTGAWGAKQYF
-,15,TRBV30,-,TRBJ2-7,TGTGCCTGGAATACCGGACAGCCAAGCTCCTACGAGCAGTACTTC,CAWNTGQPSSYEQYF
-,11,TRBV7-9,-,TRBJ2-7,TGTGCCAGCAGCCGAGGCTACGAGCAGTACTTC,CASSRGYEQYF
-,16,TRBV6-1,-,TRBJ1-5,TGTGCCAGCAGTGACCAGGGTTTTAATGGCAATCAGCCCCAGCATTTT,CASSDQGFNGNQPQHF
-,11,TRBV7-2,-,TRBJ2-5,TGTGCCAGCAGCTCGCAAGAGACCCAGTACTTC,CASSSQETQYF
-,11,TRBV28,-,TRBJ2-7,TGTGCCAGCAGTTTTTCCTACGAGCAGTACTTC,CASSFSYEQYF
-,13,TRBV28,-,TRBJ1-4,TGTGCCAGCCGGGACTCTTATAATGAAAAACTGTTTTTT,CASRDSYNEKLFF
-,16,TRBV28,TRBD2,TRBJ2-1,TGTGCCAGCAGGGCTAGCGGGTCCAAATTCGGCAATGAGCAGTTCTTC,CASRASGSKFGNEQFF
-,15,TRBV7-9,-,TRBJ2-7,TGTGCCAGCAGCTTTCGAGGGAGTGTCCGGGACGAGCAGTACTTC,CASSFRGSVRDEQYF
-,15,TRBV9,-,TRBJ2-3,TGTGCCAGCAGCGCCGACTATGGATTCACAGATACGCAGTATTTT,CASSADYGFTDTQYF